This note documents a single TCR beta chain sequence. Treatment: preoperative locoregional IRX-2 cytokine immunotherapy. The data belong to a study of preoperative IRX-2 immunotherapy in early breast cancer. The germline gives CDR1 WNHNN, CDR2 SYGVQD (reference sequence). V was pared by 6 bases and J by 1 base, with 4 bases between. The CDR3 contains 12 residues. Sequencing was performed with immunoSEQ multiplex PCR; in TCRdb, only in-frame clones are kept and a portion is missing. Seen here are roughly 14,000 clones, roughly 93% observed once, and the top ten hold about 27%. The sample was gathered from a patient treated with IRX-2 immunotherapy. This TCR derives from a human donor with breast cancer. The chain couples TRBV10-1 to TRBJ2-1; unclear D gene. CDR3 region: CASSPSYNEQFF. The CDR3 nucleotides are TGCGCCAGCAGCCCATCCTACAATGAGCAGTTCTTC.